Included here is one T cell receptor beta chain sequence, with context. The target of this receptor is not known. Base qualities are not recorded, but no much larger clone differs from it by a single base. This specimen comes from a study of blood T cell repertoires in COVID-19 (dated by TCRdb to between 2020 and 2021). For the wider study: Samples covering the acute and convalescent phases of COVID-19 were provided by collaborators in the United States, Italy and Spain. The prospective study material was composed of cDNA or gDNA derived from T cells, B-cell-depleted T cells, or PBMCs. Subjects who had been exposed to COVID-19, were actively infected with it, or had recovered from it provided the deeply sampled blood TCRbeta repertoires that made up the dataset. The repertoires were made available in a free public database intended to serve as a resource for research on the immune response to SARS-CoV-2. The samples were drawn from two sources: the first 160 participants of the ongoing ImmuneRACE study, and over 950 subjects contributed by 6 global collaborators. A de-identified subject ID, COVID-19 status, age in years and sex were almost always included in the sample metadata. Where available, HLA class I and class II types were taken from metadata supplied by the sample provider and were not determined by assay-based typing. Overall results and qualifications from the work: Clinical and demographic metadata were provided uncurated, with the amount varying by source and participant.

Participants in the prospective study were enrolled through a virtual design, were aged roughly 18 to 100 years, and lived in approximately 24 United States geographic areas. In the prospective study, participants were assigned to cohorts based on the clinical history participants reported in a screening survey and a study questionnaire. In the prospective study, whole blood, serum and a nasopharyngeal or oropharyngeal swab were collected from each participant by mobile phlebotomists. Over a roughly two-month period, participants in the prospective study had the option of providing additional blood draws and questionnaires. Before DNA extraction, prospective study blood samples were shipped either frozen or at room temperature. TCRbeta CDR3 regions were amplified from genomic DNA using the immunoSEQ Assay, a bias-controlled multiplex PCR. On the authors' methods: Nucleated cell counts per sample were estimated from amplification of reference gene primers within the assay. To quantify the absolute abundance of each unique TCRbeta CDR3 rearrangement, sequence reads were collapsed and filtered. For each sample, productive Simpson clonality was calculated as the square root of Simpson's diversity index across productive rearrangements. TCRdb limited this immuneACCESS table to in-frame rearrangements with V and J called. A share of clones is missing; checked studies link under half to unresolved V genes, and the rest is unexplained. V, J and clone size are those of that table, while D and trimming were read from the DNA. Here the sample has a few hundred thousand clones; nearly 90% occur a single time. The ten largest clones take up roughly 4.3% of the sample.

Including cysteine and phenylalanine, the CDR3 has 14 amino acids. The sequence is cut down to CDR3 DNA, 42 bases in frame from base 1. Trimming takes 11 bases off V and 0 bases off J; junction bases not matched to a gene: 6. The rearrangement joined TRBV23-1 to TRBJ1-1; the junction holds 10 bases that match TRBD1. TRBV23-1 is annotated as an ORF whose role is uncertain. The sequencing sample was made of PBMCs or T cells enriched from blood (not recorded which). The origin of this receptor is a woman aged 18-30 years with acute COVID-19. The encoded CDR3 is CAPGTGAMNTEAFF. The DNA reads as follows: TGCGCCCCCGGGACAGGGGCCATGAACACTGAAGCTTTCTTT.